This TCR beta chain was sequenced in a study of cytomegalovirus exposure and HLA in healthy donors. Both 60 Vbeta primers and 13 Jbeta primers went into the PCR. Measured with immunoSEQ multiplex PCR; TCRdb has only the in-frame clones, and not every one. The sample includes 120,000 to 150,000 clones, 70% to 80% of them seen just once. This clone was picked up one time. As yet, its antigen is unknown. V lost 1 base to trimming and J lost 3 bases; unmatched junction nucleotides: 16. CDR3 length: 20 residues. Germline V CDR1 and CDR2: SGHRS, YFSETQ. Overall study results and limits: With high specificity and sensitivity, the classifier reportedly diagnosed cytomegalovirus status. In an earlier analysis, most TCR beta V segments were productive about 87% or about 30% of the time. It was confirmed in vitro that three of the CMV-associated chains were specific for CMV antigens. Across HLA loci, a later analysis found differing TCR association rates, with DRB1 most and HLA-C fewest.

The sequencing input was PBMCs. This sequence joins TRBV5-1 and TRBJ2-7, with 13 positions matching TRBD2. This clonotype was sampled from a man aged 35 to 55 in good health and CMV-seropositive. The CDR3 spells CASSLQPTTSGRTSYYEQYF. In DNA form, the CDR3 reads TGCGCCAGCAGCTTGCAACCCACGACTAGCGGGAGGACCTCTTACTACGAGCAGTACTTC.